This T cell receptor (beta chain) was sequenced for a study of OX40 agonist ivuxolimab in advanced cancers. Study at large: Three individuals attained partial responses, comprising one hepatocellular carcinoma case and two cutaneous melanoma cases. Study-wide results and limits: The authors also found low normalized T-cell clonal expansion in some nonresponders. Both CD4+ and CD8+ T cell populations in blood had undergone clonal expansion by week 6 at 0.1 to 3.0 mg/kg.

This clone appeared once. As yet, its antigen is unknown. The germline V and J ends were trimmed by 3 bases and 0 bases, with 12 bases remaining between them. The CDR3 has 15 residues. In germline, CDR1 is KGHSH, CDR2 LQKENI. TCRdb keeps only in-frame clones here, not all; method: immunoSEQ multiplex PCR. The sample carries approximately 59,000 clones, about 85% recorded once. The TCR was taken from an adult with an advanced solid tumor such as melanoma, head and neck, liver or kidney cancer. Source: CD4+ or CD8+ T cells sorted from blood, taken in a trial of the OX40 agonist ivuxolimab. The chain carries TRBV18 and TRBJ2-7; D call uncertain. The CDR3 loop reads CASSPQRDSSYEQYF. CDR3 bases: TGTGCCAGCTCACCGCAGAGAGATAGCTCCTACGAGCAGTACTTC.